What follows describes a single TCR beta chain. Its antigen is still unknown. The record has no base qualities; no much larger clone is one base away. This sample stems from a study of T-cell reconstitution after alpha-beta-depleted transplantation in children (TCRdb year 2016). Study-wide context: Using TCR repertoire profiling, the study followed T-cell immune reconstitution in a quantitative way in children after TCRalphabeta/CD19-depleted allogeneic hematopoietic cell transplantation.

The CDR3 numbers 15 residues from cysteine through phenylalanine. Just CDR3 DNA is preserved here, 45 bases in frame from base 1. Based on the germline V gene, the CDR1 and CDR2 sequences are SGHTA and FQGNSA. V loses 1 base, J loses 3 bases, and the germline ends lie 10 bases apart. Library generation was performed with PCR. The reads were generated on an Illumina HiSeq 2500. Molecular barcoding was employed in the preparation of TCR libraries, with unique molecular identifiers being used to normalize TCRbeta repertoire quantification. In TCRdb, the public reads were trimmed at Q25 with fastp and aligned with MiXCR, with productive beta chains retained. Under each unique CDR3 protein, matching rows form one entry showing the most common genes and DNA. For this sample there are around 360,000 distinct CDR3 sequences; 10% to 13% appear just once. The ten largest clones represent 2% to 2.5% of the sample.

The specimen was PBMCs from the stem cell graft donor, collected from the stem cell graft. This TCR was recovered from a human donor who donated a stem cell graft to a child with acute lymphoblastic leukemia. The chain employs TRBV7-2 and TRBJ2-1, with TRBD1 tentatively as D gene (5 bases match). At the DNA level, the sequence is TGTGCCAGCAGCTTAGGAGCGACAGACTACAATGAGCAGTTCTTC. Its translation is CASSLGATDYNEQFF.